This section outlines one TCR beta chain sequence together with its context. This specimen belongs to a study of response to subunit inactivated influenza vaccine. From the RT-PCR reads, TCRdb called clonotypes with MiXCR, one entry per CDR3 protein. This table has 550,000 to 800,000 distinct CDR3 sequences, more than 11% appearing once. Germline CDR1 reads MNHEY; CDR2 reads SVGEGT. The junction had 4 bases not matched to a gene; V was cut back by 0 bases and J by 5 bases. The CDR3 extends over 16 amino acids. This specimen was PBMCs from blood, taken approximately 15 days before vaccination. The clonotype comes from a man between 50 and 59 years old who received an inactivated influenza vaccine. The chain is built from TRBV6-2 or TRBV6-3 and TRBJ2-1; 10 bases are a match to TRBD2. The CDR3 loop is CASSYSPSGSNNEQFF. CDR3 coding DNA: TGTGCCAGCAGTTACTCCCCTAGCGGGAGCAACAATGAGCAGTTCTTC.